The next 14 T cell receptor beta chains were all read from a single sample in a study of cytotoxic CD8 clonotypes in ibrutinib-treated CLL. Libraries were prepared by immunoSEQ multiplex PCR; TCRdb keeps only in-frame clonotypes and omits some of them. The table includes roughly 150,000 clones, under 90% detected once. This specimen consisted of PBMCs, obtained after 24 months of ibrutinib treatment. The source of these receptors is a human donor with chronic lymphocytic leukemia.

The CDR3 sequence: CASRGDQETQYF. As DNA, the CDR3 is TGTGCCAGCAGGGGGGATCAAGAGACCCAGTACTTC. The chain recombines TRBV2 with TRBJ2-5; D could derive from TRBD1 or TRBD2 (5 bases each). CDR1 and CDR2 from the germline V gene are SNHLY and FYNNEI. The V gene lost 6 bases and the J gene lost 2 bases, with 7 bases spanning the gap. CDR3 size: 12 residues.

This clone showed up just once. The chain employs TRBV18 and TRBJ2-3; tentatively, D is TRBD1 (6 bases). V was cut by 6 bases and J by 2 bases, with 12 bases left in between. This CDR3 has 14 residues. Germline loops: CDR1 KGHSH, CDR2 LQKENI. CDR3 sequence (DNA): TGTGCCAGCTCGCTTGGGACACACACAGATACGCAGTATTTT. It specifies CASSLGTHTDTQYF.

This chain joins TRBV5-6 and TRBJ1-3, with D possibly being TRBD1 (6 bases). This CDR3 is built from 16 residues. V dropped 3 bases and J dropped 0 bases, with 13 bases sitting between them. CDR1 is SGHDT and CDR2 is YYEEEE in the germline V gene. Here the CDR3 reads CASSSGGPVSGNTIYF. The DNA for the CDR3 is TGTGCCAGCAGCTCGGGGGGCCCCGTCTCTGGAAACACCATATATTTT. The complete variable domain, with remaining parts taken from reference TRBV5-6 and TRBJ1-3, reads DAGVTQSPTHLIKTRGQQVTLRCSPKSGHDTVSWYQQALGQGPQFIFQYYEEEERQRGNFPDRFSGHQFPNYSSELNVNALLLGDSALYLCASSSGGPVSGNTIYFGEGSWLTVV.

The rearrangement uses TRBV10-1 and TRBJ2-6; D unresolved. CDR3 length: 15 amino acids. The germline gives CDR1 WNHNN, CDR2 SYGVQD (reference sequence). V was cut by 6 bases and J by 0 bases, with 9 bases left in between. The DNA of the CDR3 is TGCGCCAGCAGACTCGGAGTCTCTGGGGCCAACGTCCTGACTTTC. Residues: CASRLGVSGANVLTF.

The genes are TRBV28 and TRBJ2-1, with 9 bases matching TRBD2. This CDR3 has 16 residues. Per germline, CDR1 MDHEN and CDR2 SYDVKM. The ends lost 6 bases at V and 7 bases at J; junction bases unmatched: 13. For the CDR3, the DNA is TGTGCCAGCAGCCCCGCCGGACTAGCGAATTGGAATGAGCAGTTCTTC. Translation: CASSPAGLANWNEQFF.

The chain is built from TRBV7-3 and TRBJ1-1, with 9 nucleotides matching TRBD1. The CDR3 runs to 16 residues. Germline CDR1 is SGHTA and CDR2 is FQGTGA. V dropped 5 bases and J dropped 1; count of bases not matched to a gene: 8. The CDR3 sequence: CASSPNRGRGNTEAFF. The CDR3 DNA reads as TGTGCCAGCAGCCCCAACAGGGGGCGTGGGAACACTGAAGCTTTCTTT.

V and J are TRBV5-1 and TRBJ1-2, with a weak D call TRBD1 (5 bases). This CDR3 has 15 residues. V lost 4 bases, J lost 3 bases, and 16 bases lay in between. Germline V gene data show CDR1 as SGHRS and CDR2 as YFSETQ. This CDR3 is CASSPPDRPDYGYTF. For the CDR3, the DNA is TGCGCCAGCAGCCCTCCAGACAGACCCGACTATGGCTACACCTTC.

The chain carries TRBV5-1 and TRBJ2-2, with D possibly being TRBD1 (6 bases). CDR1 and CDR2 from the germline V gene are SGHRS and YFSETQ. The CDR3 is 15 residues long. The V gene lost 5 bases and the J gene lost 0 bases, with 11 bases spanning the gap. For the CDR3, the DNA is TGCGCCAGCAGTACGGGACACGCGAACACCGGGGAGCTGTTTTTT. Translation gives CASSTGHANTGELFF.

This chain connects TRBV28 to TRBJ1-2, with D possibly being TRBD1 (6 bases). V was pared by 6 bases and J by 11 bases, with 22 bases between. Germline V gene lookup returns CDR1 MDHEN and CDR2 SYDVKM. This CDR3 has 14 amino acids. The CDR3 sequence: CASSLSGASRGYTF. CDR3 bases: TGTGCCAGCAGCCTCTCAGGGGCCTCACGGGGTTACACCTTC.

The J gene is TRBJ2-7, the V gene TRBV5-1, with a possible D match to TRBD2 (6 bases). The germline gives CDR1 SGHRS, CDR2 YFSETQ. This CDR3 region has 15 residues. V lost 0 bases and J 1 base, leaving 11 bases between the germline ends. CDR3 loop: CASSLAPSESYEQYF. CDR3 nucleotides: TGCGCCAGCAGCTTGGCCCCTAGCGAATCCTACGAGCAGTACTTC.

CDR3 DNA: TGTGCCTGGAGTACCGTCGGTACCGGGAGCCGGAGAGAGACCCAGTACTTC. Its translation: CAWSTVGTGSRRETQYF. J is TRBJ2-5 and V is TRBV30, with a possible D match to TRBD2 (6 bases). V lost 2 bases to trimming and J lost 4 bases, with 23 bases between them. CDR1 GTSNPN and CDR2 SVGIG come from the germline V gene (reference sequence). This CDR3 has 17 residues.

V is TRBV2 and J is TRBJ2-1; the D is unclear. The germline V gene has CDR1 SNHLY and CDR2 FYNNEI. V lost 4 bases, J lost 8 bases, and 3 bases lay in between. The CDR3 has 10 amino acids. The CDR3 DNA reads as TGTGCCAGCAGTGTCGATGAGCAGTTCTTC. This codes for CASSVDEQFF.

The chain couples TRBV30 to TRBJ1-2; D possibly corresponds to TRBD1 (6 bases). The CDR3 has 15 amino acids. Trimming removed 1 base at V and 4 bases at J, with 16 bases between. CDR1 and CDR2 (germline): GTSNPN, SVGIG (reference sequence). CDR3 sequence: CAWSARTRGPYGYTF. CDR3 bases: TGTGCCTGGAGTGCAAGGACCAGGGGTCCCTATGGCTACACCTTC. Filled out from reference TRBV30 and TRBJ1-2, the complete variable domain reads SQTIHQWPATLVQPVGSPLSLECTVEGTSNPNLYWYRQAAGRGLQLLFYSVGIGQISSEVPQNLSASRPQDRQFILSSKKLLLSDSGFYLCAWSARTRGPYGYTFGSGTRLTVV.

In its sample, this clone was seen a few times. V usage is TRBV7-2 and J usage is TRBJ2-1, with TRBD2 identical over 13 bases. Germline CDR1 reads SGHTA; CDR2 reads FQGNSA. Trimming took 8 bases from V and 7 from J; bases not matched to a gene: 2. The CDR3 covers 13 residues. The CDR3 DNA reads TGTGCCAGCGGGACTAGCGGGAATAATGAGCAGTTCTTC. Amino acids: CASGTSGNNEQFF.